This T cell receptor beta chain was obtained from a study of shared clonotypes between healthy human individuals. The study's findings and limits: Across subsets, estimated richness was generally greater for naive than for memory populations.

Concerning this clone itself: Its antigen remains unknown.

Using about 220 ng DNA, 30,000 or so T cell genomes, the sorted-subset replicate PCRs were run. Here immunoSEQ multiplex PCR was the method, and the copy in TCRdb shows in-frame clones only, minus some. The sample records over a million clones, 78% being singletons. In germline, CDR1 is MNHEY, CDR2 SVGAGI. The V gene lost 6 bases and the J gene lost 10 bases, with 16 bases spanning the gap. There are 13 residues in the CDR3. Sequencing was done on a sample of memory CD4+ T cells from PBMCs. The subset denotes: CD45RA-negative fraction. This clonotype was obtained from a man between 18 and 35 years old in good health. Some clones in this sample may be carry-over from other donors' samples. The rearrangement links TRBV6-5 to TRBJ2-1; possibly TRBD2 for D (5 bases). CDR3: CASSTGFLNEQFF. As DNA, the CDR3 is TGTGCCAGCAGCACGGGATTCCTGAACGAGCAGTTCTTC.